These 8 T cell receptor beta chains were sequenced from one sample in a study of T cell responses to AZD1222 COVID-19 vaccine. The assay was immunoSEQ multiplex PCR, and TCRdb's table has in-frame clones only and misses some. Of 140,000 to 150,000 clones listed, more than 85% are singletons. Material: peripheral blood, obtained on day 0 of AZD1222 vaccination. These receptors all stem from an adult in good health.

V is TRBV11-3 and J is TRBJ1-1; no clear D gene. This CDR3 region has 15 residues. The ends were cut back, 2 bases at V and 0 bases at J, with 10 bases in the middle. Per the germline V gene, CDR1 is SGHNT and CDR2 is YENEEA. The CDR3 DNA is TGTGCCAGCAGCTTAAGCCACCCTATGAACACTGAAGCTTTCTTT. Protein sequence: CASSLSHPMNTEAFF. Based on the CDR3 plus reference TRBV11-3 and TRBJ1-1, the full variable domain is EAGVVQSPRYKIIEKKQPVAFWCNPISGHNTLYWYLQNLGQGPELLIRYENEEAVDDSQLPKDRFSAERLKGVDSTLKIQPAELGDSAVYLCASSLSHPMNTEAFFGQGTRLTVV.

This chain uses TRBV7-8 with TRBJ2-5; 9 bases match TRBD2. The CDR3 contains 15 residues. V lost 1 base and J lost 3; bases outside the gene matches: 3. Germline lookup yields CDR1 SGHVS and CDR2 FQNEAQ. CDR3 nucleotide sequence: TGTGCCAGCAGCTTAGTAGCGGGGGTAGAAGAGACCCAGTACTTC. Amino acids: CASSLVAGVEETQYF.

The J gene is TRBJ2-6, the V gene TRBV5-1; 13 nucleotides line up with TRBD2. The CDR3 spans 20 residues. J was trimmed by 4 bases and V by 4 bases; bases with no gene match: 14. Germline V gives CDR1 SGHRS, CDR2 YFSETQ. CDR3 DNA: TGCGCCAGCAGCGGACCGGGACTAGCGGGACCAAGGGCCGGGGCCAACGTCCTGACTTTC. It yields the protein CASSGPGLAGPRAGANVLTF.

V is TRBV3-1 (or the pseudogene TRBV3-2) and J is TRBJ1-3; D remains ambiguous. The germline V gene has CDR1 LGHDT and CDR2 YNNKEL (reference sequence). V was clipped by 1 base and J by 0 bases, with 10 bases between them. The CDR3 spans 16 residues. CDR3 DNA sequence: TGTGCCAGCAGCCAAGCGAGCTTTTCCTCTGGAAACACCATATATTTT. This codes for CASSQASFSSGNTIYF.

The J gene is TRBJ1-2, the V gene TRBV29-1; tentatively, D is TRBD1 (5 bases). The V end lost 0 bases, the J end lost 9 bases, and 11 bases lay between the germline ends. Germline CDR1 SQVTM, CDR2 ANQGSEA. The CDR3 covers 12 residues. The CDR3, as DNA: TGCAGCGTTGAAGATCGGGGCCTTCGCTACACCTTC. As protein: CSVEDRGLRYTF.

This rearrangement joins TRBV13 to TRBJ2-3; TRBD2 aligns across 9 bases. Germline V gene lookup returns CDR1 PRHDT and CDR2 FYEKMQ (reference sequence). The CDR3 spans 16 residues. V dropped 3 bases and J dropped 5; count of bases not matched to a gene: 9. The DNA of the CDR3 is TGTGCCAGCAGCTTCCCTACCGCGGGGGGGGTAGATACGCAGTATTTT. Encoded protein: CASSFPTAGGVDTQYF.

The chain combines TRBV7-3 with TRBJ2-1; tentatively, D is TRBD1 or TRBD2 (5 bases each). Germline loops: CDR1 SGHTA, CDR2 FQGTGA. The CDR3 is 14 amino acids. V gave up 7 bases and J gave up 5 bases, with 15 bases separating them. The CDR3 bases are TGTGCCAGCACCCTGGGGGACCCGGACAATGAGCAGTTCTTC. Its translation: CASTLGDPDNEQFF.

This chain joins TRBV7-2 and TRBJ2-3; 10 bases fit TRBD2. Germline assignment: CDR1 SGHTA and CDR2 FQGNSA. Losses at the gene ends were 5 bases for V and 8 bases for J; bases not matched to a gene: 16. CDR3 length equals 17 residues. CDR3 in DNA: TGTGCCAGCAGCCCAGGACTAGCGGCTCAAGCTCACGGTACGCAGTATTTT. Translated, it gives CASSPGLAAQAHGTQYF.